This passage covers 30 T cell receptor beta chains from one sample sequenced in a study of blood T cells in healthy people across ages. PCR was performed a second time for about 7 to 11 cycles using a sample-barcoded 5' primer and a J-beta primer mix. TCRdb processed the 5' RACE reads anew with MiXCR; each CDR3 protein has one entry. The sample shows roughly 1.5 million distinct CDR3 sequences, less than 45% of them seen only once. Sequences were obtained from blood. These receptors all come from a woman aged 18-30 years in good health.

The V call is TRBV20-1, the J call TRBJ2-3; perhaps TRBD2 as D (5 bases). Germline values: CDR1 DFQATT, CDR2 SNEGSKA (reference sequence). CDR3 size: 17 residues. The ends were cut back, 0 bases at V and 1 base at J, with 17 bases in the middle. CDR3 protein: CSARDSGSGRGTDTQYF. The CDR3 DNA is TGCAGTGCTAGAGATAGTGGGAGTGGGAGAGGCACAGATACGCAGTATTTT.

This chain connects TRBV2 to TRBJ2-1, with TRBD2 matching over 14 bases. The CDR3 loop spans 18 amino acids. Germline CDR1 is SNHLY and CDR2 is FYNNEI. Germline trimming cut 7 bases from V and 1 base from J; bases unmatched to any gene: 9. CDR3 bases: TGTGCCAGCAAAGGACTAGCGGGGGGTTCCCCGTCCTACAATGAGCAGTTCTTC. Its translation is CASKGLAGGSPSYNEQFF.

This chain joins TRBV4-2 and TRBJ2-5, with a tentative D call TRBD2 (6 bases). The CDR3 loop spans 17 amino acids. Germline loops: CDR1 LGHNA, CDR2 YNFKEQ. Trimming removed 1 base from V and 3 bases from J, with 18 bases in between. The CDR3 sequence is CASSQAQGGTAKETQYF. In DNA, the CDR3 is TGTGCCAGCAGCCAAGCTCAGGGAGGCACCGCGAAAGAGACCCAGTACTTC.

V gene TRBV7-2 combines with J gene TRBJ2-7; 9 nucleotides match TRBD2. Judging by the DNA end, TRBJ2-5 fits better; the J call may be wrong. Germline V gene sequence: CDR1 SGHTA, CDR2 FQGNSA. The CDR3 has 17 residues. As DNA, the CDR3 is TGTGCCAGCAGCACCCGGACTAGCGTCCTTAAGGCGGAGACCCAGTACTTC. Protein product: CASSTRTSVLKAETQYF.

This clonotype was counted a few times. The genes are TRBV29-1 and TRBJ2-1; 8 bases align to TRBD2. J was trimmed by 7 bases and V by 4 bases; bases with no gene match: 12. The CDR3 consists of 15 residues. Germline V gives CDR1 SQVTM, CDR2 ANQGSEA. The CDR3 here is CSVGRTSFLLNEQFF. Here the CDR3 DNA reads TGCAGCGTTGGCCGGACTAGCTTTTTGTTGAATGAGCAGTTCTTC.

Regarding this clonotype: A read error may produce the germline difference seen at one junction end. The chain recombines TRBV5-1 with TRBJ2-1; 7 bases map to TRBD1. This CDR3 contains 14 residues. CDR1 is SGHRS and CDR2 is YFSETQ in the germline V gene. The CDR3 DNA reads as TGCGCCGGCAGCTCGAAGACAGGGTTGGGTGAGCAGTTCTTC. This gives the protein CAGSSKTGLGEQFF.

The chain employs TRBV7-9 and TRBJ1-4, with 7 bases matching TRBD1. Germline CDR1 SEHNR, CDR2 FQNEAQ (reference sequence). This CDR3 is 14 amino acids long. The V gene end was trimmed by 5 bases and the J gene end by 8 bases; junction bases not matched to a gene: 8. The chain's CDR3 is CASSGGQTKEKLFF. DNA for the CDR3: TGTGCCAGCAGCGGGGGACAGACGAAAGAAAAACTGTTTTTT.

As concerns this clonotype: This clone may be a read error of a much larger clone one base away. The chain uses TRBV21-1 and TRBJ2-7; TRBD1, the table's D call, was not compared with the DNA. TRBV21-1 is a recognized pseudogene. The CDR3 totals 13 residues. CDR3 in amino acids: CASSTRGDYEQYF. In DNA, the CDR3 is TGTGCCAGCAGCACCAGGGGGGATTACGAGCAGTACTTC.

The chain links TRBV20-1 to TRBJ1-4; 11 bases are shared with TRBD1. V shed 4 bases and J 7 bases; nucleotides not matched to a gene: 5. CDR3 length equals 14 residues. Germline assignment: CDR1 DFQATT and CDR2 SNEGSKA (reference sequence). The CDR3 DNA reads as TGCAGTGCTAATCCCGGGACAGGGGGTGAAAAACTGTTTTTT. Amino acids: CSANPGTGGEKLFF.

The CDR3: CSAQGLAGDEQYF. In DNA form, the CDR3 reads TGCAGCGCCCAGGGACTAGCGGGAGACGAGCAGTACTTC. V gene TRBV29-1 combines with J gene TRBJ2-7; TRBD2 matches 14 bases. The CDR3 length is 13 residues. Germline CDR1 SQVTM, CDR2 ANQGSEA. The J segment lost 5 bases and the V segment lost 7 bases, leaving 4 bases of the junction unmatched.

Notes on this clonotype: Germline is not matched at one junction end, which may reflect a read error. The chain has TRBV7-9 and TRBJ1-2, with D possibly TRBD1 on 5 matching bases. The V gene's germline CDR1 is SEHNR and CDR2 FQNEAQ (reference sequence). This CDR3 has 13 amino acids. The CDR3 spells CAISSGTTYGYTF. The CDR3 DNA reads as TGTGCCATCAGCTCCGGGACCACATATGGCTACACCTTC.

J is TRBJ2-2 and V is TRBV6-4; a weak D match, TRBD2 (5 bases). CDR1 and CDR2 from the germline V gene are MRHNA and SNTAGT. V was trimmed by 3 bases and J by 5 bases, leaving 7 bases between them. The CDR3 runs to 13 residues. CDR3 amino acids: CASSDLATGELFF. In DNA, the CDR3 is TGTGCCAGCAGTGATTTAGCGACCGGGGAGCTGTTTTTT.

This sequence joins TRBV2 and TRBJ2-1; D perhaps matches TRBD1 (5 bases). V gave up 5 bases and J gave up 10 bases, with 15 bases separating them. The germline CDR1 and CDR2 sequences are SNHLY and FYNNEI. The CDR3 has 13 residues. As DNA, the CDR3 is TGTGCCAGCAGTTCCGACAGCCCGGGCGAGCAGTTCTTC. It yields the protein CASSSDSPGEQFF.

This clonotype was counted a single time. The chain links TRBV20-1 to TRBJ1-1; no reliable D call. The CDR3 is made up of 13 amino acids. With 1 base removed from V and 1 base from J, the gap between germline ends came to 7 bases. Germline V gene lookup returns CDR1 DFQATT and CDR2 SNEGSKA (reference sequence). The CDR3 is CSARAAGNTEAFF. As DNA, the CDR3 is TGCAGTGCTAGAGCGGCGGGGAACACTGAAGCTTTCTTT.

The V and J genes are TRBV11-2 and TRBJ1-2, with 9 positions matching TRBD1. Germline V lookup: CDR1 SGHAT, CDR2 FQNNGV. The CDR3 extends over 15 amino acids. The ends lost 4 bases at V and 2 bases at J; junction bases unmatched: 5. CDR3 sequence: CASSYTGGWNYGYTF. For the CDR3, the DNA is TGTGCCAGCAGCTATACAGGGGGCTGGAACTATGGCTACACCTTC.

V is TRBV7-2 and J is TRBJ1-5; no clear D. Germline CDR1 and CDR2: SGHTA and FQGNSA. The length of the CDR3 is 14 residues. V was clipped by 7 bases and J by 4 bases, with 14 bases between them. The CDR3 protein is CASTQDGKNQPQHF. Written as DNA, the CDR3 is TGTGCCAGCACCCAGGACGGTAAGAATCAGCCCCAGCATTTT.

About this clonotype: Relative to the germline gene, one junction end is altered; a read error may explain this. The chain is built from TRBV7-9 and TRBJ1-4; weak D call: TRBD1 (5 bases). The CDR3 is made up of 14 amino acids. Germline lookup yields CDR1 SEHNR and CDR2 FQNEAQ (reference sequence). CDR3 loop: CAGSLTAYDEKLFF. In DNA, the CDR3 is TGTGCCGGCAGCCTGACAGCTTACGATGAAAAACTGTTTTTT.

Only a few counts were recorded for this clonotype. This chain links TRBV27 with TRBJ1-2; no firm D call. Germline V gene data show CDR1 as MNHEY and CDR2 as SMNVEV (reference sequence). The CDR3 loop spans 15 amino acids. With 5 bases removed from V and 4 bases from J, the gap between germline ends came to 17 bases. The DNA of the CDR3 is TGTGCCAGCAGTCCTGACCTCACGGTCGGCTATGGCTACACCTTC. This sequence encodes CASSPDLTVGYGYTF.

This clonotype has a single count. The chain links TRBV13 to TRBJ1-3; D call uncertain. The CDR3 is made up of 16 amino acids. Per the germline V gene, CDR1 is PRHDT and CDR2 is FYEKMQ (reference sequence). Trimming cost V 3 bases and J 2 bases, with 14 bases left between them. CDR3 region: CASSFLPEGAGNTIYF. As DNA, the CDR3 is TGTGCCAGCAGCTTCCTCCCCGAAGGAGCTGGAAACACCATATATTTT. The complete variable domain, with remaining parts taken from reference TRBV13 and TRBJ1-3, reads AAGVIQSPRHLIKEKRETATLKCYPIPRHDTVYWYQQGPGQDPQFLISFYEKMQSDKGSIPDRFSAQQFSDYHSELNMSSLELGDSALYFCASSFLPEGAGNTIYFGEGSWLTVV.

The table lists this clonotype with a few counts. The CDR3 reads CASSLSRSGSSYEQYF. CDR3 DNA: TGTGCCAGCAGTTTATCTCGAAGCGGGAGCTCCTACGAGCAGTACTTC. The chain joins TRBV27 to TRBJ2-7; TRBD2 matches 8 bases. The CDR3 has 16 amino acids. Germline loops: CDR1 MNHEY, CDR2 SMNVEV (reference sequence). J was trimmed by 0 bases and V by 0 bases; bases with no gene match: 4.

CDR3 amino acids: CASSFAGLAYGYTF. The CDR3, as DNA: TGTGCCAGCAGTTTCGCAGGGTTGGCCTATGGCTACACCTTC. The J gene is TRBJ1-2, the V gene TRBV27, with a tentative D call TRBD1 (5 bases). Between the trimmed V and J ends, which lost 3 bases and 4 bases, there was a span of 12 bases. There are 14 residues in the CDR3. The V gene's germline CDR1 is MNHEY and CDR2 SMNVEV (reference sequence).

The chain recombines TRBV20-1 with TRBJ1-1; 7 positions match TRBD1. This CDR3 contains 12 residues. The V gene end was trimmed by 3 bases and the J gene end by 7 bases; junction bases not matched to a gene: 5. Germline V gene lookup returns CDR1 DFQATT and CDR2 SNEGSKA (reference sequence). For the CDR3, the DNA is TGCAGTGCTAGTGGGACAGCAAATGAAGCTTTCTTT. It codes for CSASGTANEAFF.

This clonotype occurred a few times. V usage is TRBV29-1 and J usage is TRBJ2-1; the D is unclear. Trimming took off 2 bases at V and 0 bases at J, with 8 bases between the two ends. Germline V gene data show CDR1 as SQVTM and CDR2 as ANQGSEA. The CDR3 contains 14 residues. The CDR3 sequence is CSVEPPGSYNEQFF. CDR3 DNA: TGCAGCGTTGAACCCCCGGGCTCCTACAATGAGCAGTTCTTC.

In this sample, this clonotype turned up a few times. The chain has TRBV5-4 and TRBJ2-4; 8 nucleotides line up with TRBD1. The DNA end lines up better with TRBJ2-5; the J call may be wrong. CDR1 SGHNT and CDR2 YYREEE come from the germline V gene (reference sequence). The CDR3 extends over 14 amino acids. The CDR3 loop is CASSLDGDRGTQYF. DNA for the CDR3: TGTGCCAGCAGCTTGGATGGTGACAGGGGGACCCAGTACTTC.

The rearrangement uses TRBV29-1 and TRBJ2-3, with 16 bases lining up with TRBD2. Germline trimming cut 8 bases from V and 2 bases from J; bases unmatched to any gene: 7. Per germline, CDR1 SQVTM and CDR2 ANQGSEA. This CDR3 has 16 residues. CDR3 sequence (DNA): TGCAGCACCGGGACTAGCGGGAGGGCTTCCACAGATACGCAGTATTTT. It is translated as CSTGTSGRASTDTQYF.

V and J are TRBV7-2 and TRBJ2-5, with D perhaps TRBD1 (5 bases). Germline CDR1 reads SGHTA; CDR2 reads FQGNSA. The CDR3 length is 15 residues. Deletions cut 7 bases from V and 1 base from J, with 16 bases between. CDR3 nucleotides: TGTGCCAGCAACTCCCAGGGTCGGTTCCAAGAGACCCAGTACTTC. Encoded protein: CASNSQGRFQETQYF.

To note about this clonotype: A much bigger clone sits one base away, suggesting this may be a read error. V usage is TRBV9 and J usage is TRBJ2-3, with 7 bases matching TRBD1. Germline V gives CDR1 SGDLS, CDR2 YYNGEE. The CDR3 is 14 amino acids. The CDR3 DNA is TGTGCCAGCGGCGTCGGACCAGGGGGAGATACGCAGTATTTT. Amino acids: CASGVGPGGDTQYF.

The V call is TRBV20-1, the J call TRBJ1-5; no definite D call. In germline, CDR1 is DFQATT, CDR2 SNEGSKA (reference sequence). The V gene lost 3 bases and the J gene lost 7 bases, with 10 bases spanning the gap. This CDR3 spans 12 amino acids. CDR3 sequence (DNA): TGCAGTGCTAGCTCCCTCAGACAGCCCCAGCATTTT. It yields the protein CSASSLRQPQHF.

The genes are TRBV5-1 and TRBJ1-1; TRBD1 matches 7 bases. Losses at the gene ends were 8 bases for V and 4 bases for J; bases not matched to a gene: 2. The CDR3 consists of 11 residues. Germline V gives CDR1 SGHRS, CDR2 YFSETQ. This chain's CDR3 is CASRDSTEAFF. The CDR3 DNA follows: TGCGCCAGTCGGGACAGCACTGAAGCTTTCTTT.

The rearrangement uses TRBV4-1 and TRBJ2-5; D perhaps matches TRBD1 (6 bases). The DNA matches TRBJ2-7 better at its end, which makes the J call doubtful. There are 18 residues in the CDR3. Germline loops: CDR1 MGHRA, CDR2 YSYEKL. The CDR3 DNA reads TGCGCCAGCAGCCAAGAAGATATCCCAGGGGCCCTAAACTACGAGCAGTACTTC. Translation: CASSQEDIPGALNYEQYF.